These T cell receptor beta chains were read from a single sample in a study of T-cell memory formation after mild COVID-19. TCRdb passed the 5' RACE reads through MiXCR, listing each CDR3 protein once. The table lists about 57,000 distinct CDR3 sequences, 12% of them singletons. Sequenced input: PBMCs or a T cell subset sorted from them (not recorded which). The origin of the receptors is a man in his late teens or twenties who had mild COVID-19 (a few samples of this study predate the infection). Cell type and time point are not known. Both conserved end residues are part of each CDR3.

18,TRBV4-3,CASSQDVGTSGGGKTQYF
16,TRBV2,CASSESWGYSNQPQHF
12,TRBV24-1,CATSDEYNEQFF
16,TRBV20-1,CSARVAGLLAKNIQYF
18,TRBV20-1,CSALDRGGGGSYNSPLHF
14,TRBV12-3/TRBV12-4,CASSVWEGTGELFF
12,TRBV6-5,CASSGLRYEQYF
15,TRBV28,CASSLRQGDQETQYF
13,TRBV27,CAPANPEEDTQYF
14,TRBV28,CASTPTGADTEAFF
11,TRBV10-3,CAISGGETQYF
17,TRBV12-3/TRBV12-4,CASRTLPSGGAGNEQFF
15,TRBV6-6,CASDKGKGNTGELFF
13,TRBV4-2,CASRPHRSDEQFF
14,TRBV12-3/TRBV12-4,CATRWGPQNTEAFF
12,TRBV29-1,CSAEWGGDTQYF
15,TRBV5-1,CASLGQGGGTDTQYF
13,TRBV6-2/TRBV6-3,CASRRTVNEKLFF
15,TRBV20-1,CSAAGLAGGTDTQYF
20,TRBV12-3/TRBV12-4,CASSFGRWQGGEFGNQPQHF
17,TRBV7-9,CASSLVGTGKGLYEQYF
14,TRBV7-2,CASSLLATTDTQYF
18,TRBV7-2,CASSLESDGRGLVNEQFF
16,TRBV24-1,CATSDRTGGAPDTQYF
16,TRBV7-8,CASSSRLAGGMETQYF
16,TRBV7-9,CASSFRLAGPRDTQYF
16,TRBV7-3,CASSPQASGGTGELFF
16,TRBV12-3/TRBV12-4,CASRQARYPNSYEQYF
15,TRBV25-1,CASSESGRMGETQYF
15,TRBV7-2,CASSRDLIIQETQYF